This entry describes one TCR beta chain. Its antigen is unidentified. The sample comes from a study of shared clonotypes between healthy human individuals. Study findings and constraints: Memory subsets generally showed smaller estimated richness than naive subsets did.

Profiling relied on immunoSEQ multiplex PCR, and the TCRdb table lists in-frame clones only, not all of them. The sample yields about 2.1 million clones, 93% seen once. Positively selected for CCR7, the CD45RO-negative cells used as naive CD8 cells excluded terminally differentiated effector memory CD45RA+ cells. V lost 3 bases to trimming and J lost 4 bases, with 12 bases between them. This CDR3 has 15 residues. Germline V gene lookup returns CDR1 MNHEY and CDR2 SMNVEV (reference sequence). The V call is TRBV27, the J call TRBJ2-2; no reliable D call. Source material: naive CD8+ T cells from PBMCs. The origin of this receptor is a man aged 18 to 30 in good health. Some clones in this sample may be carry-over from other donors' samples. CDR3 nucleotides: TGTGCCAGCAGTTTTACTCACTCGAGCACCGGGGAGCTGTTTTTT. Amino acid sequence: CASSFTHSSTGELFF.